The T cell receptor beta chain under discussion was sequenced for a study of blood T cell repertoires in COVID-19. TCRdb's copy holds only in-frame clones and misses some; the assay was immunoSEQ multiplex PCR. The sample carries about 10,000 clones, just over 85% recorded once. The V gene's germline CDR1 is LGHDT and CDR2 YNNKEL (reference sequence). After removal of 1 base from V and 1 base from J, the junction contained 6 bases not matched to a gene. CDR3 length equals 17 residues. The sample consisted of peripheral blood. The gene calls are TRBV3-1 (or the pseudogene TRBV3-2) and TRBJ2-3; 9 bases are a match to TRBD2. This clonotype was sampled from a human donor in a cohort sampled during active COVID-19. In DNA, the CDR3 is TGTGCCAGCAGCCAAGGATTAGCGGGGGTCCGCACAGATACGCAGTATTTT. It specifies CASSQGLAGVRTDTQYF.